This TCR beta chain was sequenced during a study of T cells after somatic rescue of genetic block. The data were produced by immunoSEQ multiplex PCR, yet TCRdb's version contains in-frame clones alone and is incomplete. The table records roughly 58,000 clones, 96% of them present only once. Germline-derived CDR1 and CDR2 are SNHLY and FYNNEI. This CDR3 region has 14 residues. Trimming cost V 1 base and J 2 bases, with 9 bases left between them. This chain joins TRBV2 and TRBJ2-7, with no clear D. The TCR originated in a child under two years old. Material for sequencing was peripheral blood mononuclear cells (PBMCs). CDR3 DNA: TGTGCCAGCAGTGAAGGCAGGCTGACCTACGAGCAGTACTTC. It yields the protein CASSEGRLTYEQYF.